One T cell receptor beta chain is described in this entry. This sample is drawn from a study of high-grade serous ovarian cancer treatment subgroups. The length of the CDR3 is 13 residues. Per germline, CDR1 SQVTM and CDR2 ANQGSEA. Trimming took off 1 base at V and 4 bases at J, with 10 bases between the two ends. The method was immunoSEQ multiplex PCR; TCRdb's version includes in-frame clones alone and lacks a portion of them. Among about 6,800 clones listed, 75% to 80% were seen once. Tumor samples were obtained before definitive surgery or chemotherapy. The sequencing sample was made of tumor tissue. The sequence derives from a human donor with high-grade serous ovarian cancer. V and J are TRBV29-1 and TRBJ1-1; TRBD1 might be the D (6 bases). As DNA, the CDR3 is TGCAGCGTTGAAGTGGGGGGCCGCACTGAAGCTTTCTTT. It specifies CSVEVGGRTEAFF.